This T cell receptor beta chain comes out of a study of CD8 T cells in Susac syndrome (dated by TCRdb to the late 2010s). About the full investigation: Whether CD8+ T cell activation and differentiation in Susac syndrome was antigen driven was tested using repertoire sequencing. The study compared CD8+ T cell repertoire clonality among 12 healthy donors, roughly 14 Susac syndrome patients and roughly 16 multiple sclerosis patients. Findings and caveats that apply to the study as a whole: The study acknowledged that relatively few individuals were included in the TCR sequencing and HLA analysis.

Peripheral blood CD8+ and CD4+ T cells from healthy donors, Susac syndrome patients and multiple sclerosis patients were profiled using high-throughput TCR beta sequencing. Multiple sclerosis controls were treatment-naive patients with stable or active relapsing-remitting disease fulfilling revised McDonald criteria. Bulk CD8+ and CD4+ T cells were purified magnetically by negative isolation, whereas CD8+ TEMRA cells were enriched by FACS. Blood was drawn into EDTA tubes, processed within 24 hours, and PBMCs were isolated by density gradient centrifugation. PBMCs intended for TCR sequencing were cryopreserved in liquid nitrogen and were subsequently thawed in a 37 degrees C water bath. The sorted or isolated CD4+, CD8+ and CD8+ TEMRA cells had a purity of 90% or higher. RNA was extracted using the RNeasy kit, and about 0.5 to 1 ug of the RNA was reverse transcribed with random hexamers. The immunoSEQ multiplex PCR assay, which covers 54 Vbeta and 13 Jbeta segments, was used to amplify TCR beta CDR3 regions. Bias from PCR amplification was corrected by using a synthetic template baseline for primer optimization and for computational correction. In the source study's methods: Reads were annotated to V, D and J genes per IMGT and analyzed with immunoSEQ Analyzer, keeping only productive sequences. Clonality was calculated as one minus the Shannon entropy normalized by log2 of the number of productive unique sequences. For each patient and control, public and private clones were evaluated within the 100 most prevalent clones. A clone was defined as Susac-specific if it was absent from the healthy and MS cohorts, from roughly 1,000 published viral clones and from other ImmuneACCESS disease sequences. TCRdb trimmed public reads at Q25 via fastp, called clones via MiXCR and kept in-frame beta chains. Merged by CDR3 protein, the rows form single entries marked with the most common genes and DNA. The V and J calls here are based on TCRdb, not the publication. The sample table records 200,000 to 250,000 distinct CDR3 sequences; roughly nine tenths of these occur just once. The ten largest make up roughly 0.15% of the sample.

The table lists this clonotype with a few counts. Its antigen remains unidentified. Nothing much larger sits one base from this clone, and base qualities are not available. The V end loses 0 bases and the J end loses 0 bases, and a stretch of 5 bases separates them. Based on the germline V gene, the CDR1 and CDR2 sequences are SGHRS and YFSETQ. The CDR3 sequence holds 14 residues, the cysteine and phenylalanine included. The sequence is cut down to CDR3 DNA, 42 bases in frame from base 1. The TCR was taken from a human donor with multiple sclerosis. The receptor chain draws on TRBV5-1 and TRBJ2-3; confidence is insufficient to name the D gene. The sample was CD8+ T cells from PBMCs. The CDR3 has the sequence CASSLDLSTDTQYF. Read as DNA, the sequence is TGCGCCAGCAGCTTGGACCTGAGCACAGATACGCAGTATTTT.